This T cell receptor beta chain was documented in a study of blood T cell repertoires in COVID-19. Turning to the study itself: Sites in the United States, Italy and Spain provided acute and convalescent COVID-19 samples.

Trimming cost V 8 bases and J 4 bases; bases outside gene matches: 4. Looked up from germline, CDR1 is LNHDA and CDR2 is SQIVND (reference sequence). The CDR3 has 13 residues. Per the original data handling: For nucleated cells, counts were estimated from reference gene primer amplification. Only in-frame clones appear in the TCRdb table, and some are missing; sequencing was by immunoSEQ multiplex PCR. The DNA gave D and trimming, while V, J and clone size come from that table. There are roughly 80,000 clones in the sample; around 81% occur only once, and approximately 8.7% lies in the top ten. The sequenced material came from peripheral blood. V gene TRBV19 combines with J gene TRBJ2-7; 11 bases are shared with TRBD1. The receptor was isolated from a human donor in a cohort sampled during active COVID-19. CDR3 nucleotides: TGTGCCAGTGGGACAGGGGGAACGTACGAGCAGTACTTC. The encoded protein is CASGTGGTYEQYF.